Listed below are T cell receptor beta chains from one sample, sequenced in a study of blood T cell repertoires in COVID-19. The repertoire was sequenced with immunoSEQ multiplex PCR; TCRdb's copy has only in-frame clones and lacks some. The data contain a few hundred thousand clones, 75% to 90% of them singletons. Sequencing was performed on peripheral blood. These receptors were obtained from a man younger than 45 who had recovered from COVID-19. Each CDR3 is given with its conserved first and last residue. A D gene is named only where the DNA matches it firmly. Part of the rows lack a size; the others show once, few, many or a class for expanded clones.

J gene: TRBJ2-2
D gene: -
clone size: -
V gene: TRBV24-1
CDR3 protein: CATSDSGAGELFF

J gene: TRBJ2-3
D gene: -
clone size: once
V gene: TRBV19
CDR3 protein: CASSPQTRDTQYF

J gene: TRBJ2-3
D gene: TRBD2
clone size: -
V gene: TRBV3-1/TRBV3-2
CDR3 protein: CASSSRTRLLTSTDTQYF

J gene: TRBJ2-5
D gene: -
clone size: -
V gene: TRBV3-1/TRBV3-2
CDR3 protein: CASALGGLQQETQYF

J gene: TRBJ2-3
D gene: TRBD2
clone size: -
V gene: TRBV6-5
CDR3 protein: CASSLLAGATDTQYF

J gene: TRBJ2-1
D gene: TRBD2
clone size: -
V gene: TRBV4-1
CDR3 protein: CASSQSPAGSSYNEQFF

J gene: TRBJ2-7
D gene: -
clone size: -
V gene: TRBV7-2
CDR3 protein: CASRLVGLAAYEQYF

J gene: TRBJ1-2
D gene: -
clone size: -
V gene: TRBV6-5
CDR3 protein: CASSPRDYGYTF

J gene: TRBJ1-5
D gene: -
clone size: once
V gene: TRBV10-3
CDR3 protein: CAISESLSQPQHF

J gene: TRBJ1-4
D gene: -
clone size: -
V gene: TRBV6-5
CDR3 protein: CASSRELEEKLFF

J gene: TRBJ1-1
D gene: TRBD1
clone size: -
V gene: TRBV19
CDR3 protein: CASSPSGPGGLGEAFF

J gene: TRBJ2-7
D gene: -
clone size: -
V gene: TRBV10-1
CDR3 protein: CASSEYPMGASEYEQYF

J gene: TRBJ1-2
D gene: TRBD1
clone size: -
V gene: TRBV4-2
CDR3 protein: CASSQHRDRGLGYTF

J gene: TRBJ2-3
D gene: TRBD2
clone size: -
V gene: TRBV11-3
CDR3 protein: CASSFSRGRGDTDTQYF

J gene: TRBJ1-2
D gene: -
clone size: -
V gene: TRBV29-1
CDR3 protein: CSVGGRGYGYTF

J gene: TRBJ2-5
D gene: TRBD1
clone size: -
V gene: TRBV5-1
CDR3 protein: CASSLGRGLGETQYF

J gene: TRBJ2-5
D gene: -
clone size: -
V gene: TRBV7-2
CDR3 protein: CASSLGRTAVETQYF